A selection of T cell receptor beta chains follows, all from one sample in a study of control samples from healthy donors and cancer patients. Clones were sequenced by immunoSEQ multiplex PCR, and TCRdb holds only the in-frame ones, with some missing. Among about 120,000 clones, about 89% were seen once, and the ten largest hold roughly 2.8%. The specimen sequenced was blood. The receptors here all came from a man aged 55 to 70 in good health. Each CDR3 is given with its conserved first and last residue. D genes are given only for firm matches.

V gene: TRBV25-1
D gene: TRBD1
J gene: TRBJ1-5
CDR3 protein: CASSQGGQPQHF

V gene: TRBV5-1
D gene: .
J gene: TRBJ1-3
CDR3 protein: CASSWEGTIYF

V gene: TRBV11-2
D gene: TRBD1
J gene: TRBJ2-7
CDR3 protein: CATTLRDRGLYEQYF

V gene: TRBV7-8
D gene: .
J gene: TRBJ1-6
CDR3 protein: CASSLGGQSYSPLHF

V gene: TRBV2
D gene: TRBD1
J gene: TRBJ1-2
CDR3 protein: CASSEASPGQGVANYGYTF

V gene: TRBV27
D gene: .
J gene: TRBJ1-4
CDR3 protein: CASGPRRGDEKLFF

V gene: TRBV4-1
D gene: TRBD2
J gene: TRBJ2-1
CDR3 protein: CASSQAGTRGNEQFF

V gene: TRBV11-2
D gene: TRBD1
J gene: TRBJ1-1
CDR3 protein: CASSLTGGVITEAFF

V gene: TRBV6-5
D gene: TRBD1
J gene: TRBJ1-3
CDR3 protein: CASSYSTTGWGNTIYF

V gene: TRBV30
D gene: TRBD1
J gene: TRBJ1-5
CDR3 protein: CAWSGGTGGQPQHF

V gene: TRBV25-1
D gene: TRBD2
J gene: TRBJ2-7
CDR3 protein: CASTLGGSYEQYF

V gene: TRBV27
D gene: TRBD2
J gene: TRBJ2-3
CDR3 protein: CASSPSSGLQYF

V gene: TRBV28
D gene: .
J gene: TRBJ2-2
CDR3 protein: CASSLFTGELFF

V gene: TRBV7-2
D gene: .
J gene: TRBJ2-3
CDR3 protein: CASSLAHAGFPDTQYF

V gene: TRBV12-3/TRBV12-4
D gene: .
J gene: TRBJ1-1
CDR3 protein: CASRPETGEAFF

V gene: TRBV6-6
D gene: TRBD1
J gene: TRBJ1-2
CDR3 protein: CASSPTTGNYGYTF

V gene: TRBV7-9
D gene: .
J gene: TRBJ2-7
CDR3 protein: CASSLEVDYEQYF

V gene: TRBV6-6
D gene: TRBD1
J gene: TRBJ1-4
CDR3 protein: CASSPPGGTGDEKLFF

V gene: TRBV2
D gene: .
J gene: TRBJ1-5
CDR3 protein: CASGESMNQPQHF

V gene: TRBV4-2
D gene: .
J gene: TRBJ1-4
CDR3 protein: CASSQEQSRGISELFF

V gene: TRBV19
D gene: .
J gene: TRBJ1-4
CDR3 protein: CASTFMGANEKLFF